The sequence of this T cell receptor beta chain was determined in a study of PD-1 blockade in classical Hodgkin lymphoma. Findings and limits, study-wide: With respect to the repertoire differences, their causes, possibly disease activity or prior therapy, remain undefined. Newly diagnosed patients were reported to exhibit reduced baseline TCR diversity relative to healthy donors.

V gave up 1 base and J gave up 1 base, with 11 bases separating them. In germline, CDR1 is MNHNS, CDR2 SASEGT. This CDR3 region has 15 residues. Described time point: newly diagnosed, previously untreated cHL patient sample. Magnetic negative selection purified CD4+ T cells from thawed PBMCs. Researchers used newly diagnosed, untreated classical Hodgkin lymphoma PBMCs for comparison. TCRdb's copy holds only in-frame clones and misses some; the assay was immunoSEQ multiplex PCR. Of roughly 15,000 clones listed, roughly 90% are singletons. With regard to this clone: The antigen is not known.

The clonotype comes from a human donor with classical Hodgkin lymphoma. Sequencing used CD4+ T cells from blood. The chain employs TRBV6-1 and TRBJ2-7; D could derive from TRBD1 or TRBD2 (5 bases each). CDR3 nucleotide sequence: TGTGCCAGCAGTGAAGAGGCAGGGAGTTCCTACGAGCAGTACTTC. Its protein product is CASSEEAGSSYEQYF.